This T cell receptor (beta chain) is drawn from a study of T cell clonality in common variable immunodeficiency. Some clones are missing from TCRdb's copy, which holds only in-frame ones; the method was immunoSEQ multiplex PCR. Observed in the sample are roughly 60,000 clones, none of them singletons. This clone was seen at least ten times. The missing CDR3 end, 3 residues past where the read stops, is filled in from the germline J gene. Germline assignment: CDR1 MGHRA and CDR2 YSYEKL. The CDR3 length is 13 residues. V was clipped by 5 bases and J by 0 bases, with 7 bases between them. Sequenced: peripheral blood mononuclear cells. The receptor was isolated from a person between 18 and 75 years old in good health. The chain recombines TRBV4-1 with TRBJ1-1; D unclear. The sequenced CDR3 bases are TGCGCCAGCAGCTACTCTTTGAACACTGAA. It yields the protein CASSYSLNTE. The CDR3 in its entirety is CASSYSLNTEAFF.